This T cell receptor beta chain was documented in a study of CD8 T cells in Susac syndrome. V was clipped by 0 bases and J by 1 base, with 12 bases between them. Germline V lookup: CDR1 DFQATT, CDR2 SNEGSKA (reference sequence). The CDR3 is 16 amino acids. FACS enriched CD8+ TEMRA cells, while bulk CD8+ and CD4+ were negatively isolated. Random-hexamer reverse transcription was applied to about 0.45 to 1 ug RNA. From the immunoSEQ multiplex PCR reads, TCRdb called clonotypes with MiXCR, one entry per CDR3 protein. The sample holds a few hundred thousand distinct CDR3 sequences, about 95% seen once. The clonotype originates from a human donor with Susac syndrome. Sequenced sample: CD4+ T cells from PBMCs. The genes are TRBV20-1 and TRBJ2-2; no clear D. The CDR3 spells CSARDGRQLNTGELFF. The CDR3 nucleotides read TGCAGTGCTAGAGATGGCAGGCAGTTGAACACCGGGGAGCTGTTTTTT.